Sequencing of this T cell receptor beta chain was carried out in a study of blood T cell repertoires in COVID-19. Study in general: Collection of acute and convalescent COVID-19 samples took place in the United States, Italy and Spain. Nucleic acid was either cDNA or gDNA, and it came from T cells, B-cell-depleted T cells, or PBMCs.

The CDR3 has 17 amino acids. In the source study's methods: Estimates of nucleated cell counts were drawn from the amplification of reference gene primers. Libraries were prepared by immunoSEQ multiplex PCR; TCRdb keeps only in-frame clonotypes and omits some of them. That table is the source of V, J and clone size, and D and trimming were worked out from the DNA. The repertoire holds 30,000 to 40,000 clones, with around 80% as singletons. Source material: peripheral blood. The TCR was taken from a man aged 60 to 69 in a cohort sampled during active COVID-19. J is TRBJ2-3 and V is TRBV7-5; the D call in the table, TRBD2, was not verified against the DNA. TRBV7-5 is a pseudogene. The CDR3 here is CVRSLWIGGENTDTQYF. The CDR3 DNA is TGTGTCAGAAGCTTATGGATTGGGGGGGAGAACACAGATACGCAGTATTTT.